Shown below are 21 T cell receptor beta chains from a single sample sequenced in a study of identical twins. TCRdb called the 5' RACE reads again in MiXCR, with one record for every CDR3 protein. This table holds a few hundred thousand distinct CDR3 sequences, roughly an eighth found once. A further study also used this sample, focusing on yellow fever vaccine responses in identical twins.

The sample taken for sequencing was CD8+ T cells sorted from blood. All receptors come from a young woman in good health.

The count of this clonotype is one. A read error may account for a junction end that differs from germline. The chain combines TRBV9 with TRBJ2-1; 10 nucleotides match TRBD1. The CDR3 has 18 residues. The V gene's germline CDR1 is SGDLS and CDR2 YYNGEE. In DNA, the CDR3 is TGTCCCAGCAGCCCCGGAACTTCGGACAGGGGGACAATCAATGAGCAGTTCTTC. Translating gives CPSSPGTSDRGTINEQFF.

Only a few counts were recorded for this clonotype. The rearrangement uses TRBV28 and TRBJ2-5; no clear D gene. Germline V CDR1 and CDR2: MDHEN, SYDVKM. This CDR3 has 12 residues. V dropped 6 bases and J dropped 5 bases, with 10 bases sitting between them. The CDR3 sequence is CASSQSWETQYF. In nucleotides, the CDR3 is TGTGCCAGCAGCCAAAGTTGGGAGACCCAGTACTTC.

The V call is TRBV4-2, the J call TRBJ2-3; tentatively, D is TRBD2 (6 bases). The CDR3 length is 15 residues. Germline V lookup: CDR1 LGHNA, CDR2 YNFKEQ. Trimming took 3 bases from V and 5 from J, leaving 15 bases between them. The DNA of the CDR3 is TGTGCCAGCAGCCAGGCCGGGACTTTACAAGATACGCAGTATTTT. Protein sequence: CASSQAGTLQDTQYF.

DNA of the CDR3: TGTGCCAGCAGTGGGTTTTCTAGCGGGGCTTACAATGAGCAGTTCTTC. This encodes CASSGFSSGAYNEQFF. The chain joins TRBV2 to TRBJ2-1, with 9 bases identical to TRBD2. V trimming: 4 bases; J trimming: 4 bases; junction bases outside the gene matches: 8. The CDR3 extends over 16 amino acids. CDR1 and CDR2 (germline): SNHLY, FYNNEI.

The V call is TRBV6-2 or TRBV6-3, the J call TRBJ2-5, with D hard to call. This CDR3 is built from 16 residues. In germline, CDR1 is MNHEY, CDR2 SVGEGT. Trimming left V 6 bases short and J 0 bases short, with 17 bases between. CDR3 in amino acids: CASSHPLLRDQETQYF. The DNA of the CDR3 is TGTGCCAGCAGCCACCCTTTATTAAGAGACCAAGAGACCCAGTACTTC.

In this sample, this clonotype turned up a few times. The chain carries TRBV7-8 and TRBJ2-7; 7 positions match TRBD2. The germline V gene has CDR1 SGHVS and CDR2 FQNEAQ. This CDR3 contains 14 residues. Trimming at V came to 5 bases and at J to 4 bases, leaving 8 bases not matched to a gene. The CDR3 bases are TGTGCCAGCAGCCCCAGGACTAGGGATTACGAGCAGTACTTC. It translates to CASSPRTRDYEQYF.

In its sample, this clonotype was seen many times. Written as DNA, the CDR3 is TGCGCCAGCAGCCACAGGGTAGACAATCAGCCCCAGCATTTT. Translating gives CASSHRVDNQPQHF. The chain couples TRBV4-1 to TRBJ1-5, with D tentatively TRBD1 (5 bases). The CDR3 runs to 14 residues. The V gene's germline CDR1 is MGHRA and CDR2 YSYEKL. V was cut by 3 bases and J by 3 bases, with 9 bases left in between.

The chain has TRBV6-2 or TRBV6-3 and TRBJ2-7, with TRBD2 identical over 11 bases. The CDR3 covers 16 residues. Per the germline V gene, CDR1 is MNHEY and CDR2 is SVGEGT. Trimming at V came to 7 bases and at J to 4 bases, leaving 12 bases not matched to a gene. In nucleotides, the CDR3 is TGTGCCAGCAAGGGGGCTAGCGGGAGGTTCCCGTACGAGCAGTACTTC. Protein: CASKGASGRFPYEQYF.

This clonotype was observed a handful of times. The V and J genes are TRBV13 and TRBJ2-5; D unresolved. Trimming removed 8 bases from V and 0 bases from J, with 7 bases in between. This CDR3 is 12 amino acids long. The V gene's germline CDR1 is PRHDT and CDR2 FYEKMQ (reference sequence). CDR3 amino acids: CASGRYQETQYF. Here the CDR3 DNA reads TGTGCCAGCGGCCGGTACCAAGAGACCCAGTACTTC.

The table lists this clonotype with a few counts. V and J are TRBV19 and TRBJ2-7, with TRBD2 identical over 11 bases. The CDR3 sequence is 14 residues long. V shed 3 bases and J 9 bases; nucleotides not matched to a gene: 7. The germline gives CDR1 LNHDA, CDR2 SQIVND (reference sequence). DNA of the CDR3: TGTGCCAGTAGTATCGGGACTAGCGGTTCCTGGCAGTACTTC. It yields the protein CASSIGTSGSWQYF.

In this sample, this clonotype turned up a few times. This sequence joins TRBV5-1 and TRBJ2-7, with TRBD2 as a possible D gene (5 bases). CDR1 is SGHRS and CDR2 is YFSETQ in the germline V gene. Trimming removed 3 bases at V and 1 base at J, with 14 bases between. The CDR3 sequence is 15 residues long. The CDR3 DNA follows: TGCGCCAGCAGCTGGGAGTCCTCGACGTCCTACGAGCAGTACTTC. This codes for CASSWESSTSYEQYF.

This chain joins TRBV4-1 and TRBJ2-7; D not certain. Germline V lookup: CDR1 MGHRA, CDR2 YSYEKL. V was cut by 1 base and J by 4 bases, with 14 bases left in between. CDR3 length: 15 amino acids. The chain's CDR3 is CASSQGIGTQYEQYF. The CDR3 region has the DNA TGCGCCAGCAGCCAAGGTATTGGCACTCAATACGAGCAGTACTTC.

Notes on this clonotype: A much larger clone lies a single base off, so this may be a read error. The chain links TRBV25-1 to TRBJ2-7; TRBD1 aligns across 7 bases. CDR1 and CDR2 from the germline V gene are MGHDK and SYGVNS. The CDR3 sequence is 14 residues long. The DNA for the CDR3 is TGTGCCAGCAGCCCAGGGGGAACGGGTTACGAGCAGCACTTC. Its protein is CASSPGGTGYEQHF.

This clonotype was recorded at least ten times. The V call is TRBV13, the J call TRBJ2-3, with D uncertain. Germline-derived CDR1 and CDR2 are PRHDT and FYEKMQ (reference sequence). The CDR3 length is 12 residues. V was clipped by 1 base and J by 4 bases, with 3 bases between them. The CDR3: CASSLAPDTQYF. The CDR3 bases are TGTGCCAGCAGCTTAGCCCCAGATACGCAGTATTTT.

This clonotype was detected only a few times. CDR3 nucleotide sequence: TGCGCCAGCAGCCAAGCTAACAGGGGGATGAACACTGAAGCTTTCTTT. It is translated as CASSQANRGMNTEAFF. V usage is TRBV4-1 and J usage is TRBJ1-1; TRBD1 aligns across 8 bases. Looked up from germline, CDR1 is MGHRA and CDR2 is YSYEKL. The length of the CDR3 is 16 residues. The V segment lost 1 base and the J segment 0 bases; nucleotides outside the gene matches: 4.

In this sample, this clonotype turned up a few times. This chain links TRBV7-9 with TRBJ2-1; 10 bases align to TRBD1. The junction had 4 bases not matched to a gene; V was cut back by 6 bases and J by 2 bases. Germline values: CDR1 SEHNR, CDR2 FQNEAQ (reference sequence). The CDR3 has 15 amino acids. The CDR3: CASRPGQGTYNEQFF. For the CDR3, the DNA is TGTGCCAGCAGGCCGGGACAGGGGACCTACAATGAGCAGTTCTTC.

This clonotype was observed at least ten times. V and J are TRBV6-4 and TRBJ2-2; the D is unclear. The V gene lost 0 bases and the J gene lost 4 bases, with 6 bases spanning the gap. CDR1 and CDR2 from the germline V gene are MRHNA and SNTAGT. The CDR3 is made up of 14 amino acids. The CDR3 here is CASSDSGGTGELFF. The DNA for the CDR3 is TGTGCCAGCAGTGACTCCGGTGGCACCGGGGAGCTGTTTTTT.

The chain links TRBV4-2 to TRBJ1-1; no definite D call. The CDR3 totals 12 residues. Per the germline V gene, CDR1 is LGHNA and CDR2 is YNFKEQ. Deletions cut 0 bases from V and 7 bases from J, with 6 bases between. CDR3 DNA sequence: TGTGCCAGCAGCCAAGAGGGAGTTGAAGCTTTCTTT. This translates into CASSQEGVEAFF.

This clonotype has more than one count but fewer than ten. The CDR3 DNA is TGTGCCAGCAGTTCTCCACCTCATGGGGGGGGCCGGGGAGATACGCAGTATTTT. Its protein product is CASSSPPHGGGRGDTQYF. V and J are TRBV6-2 or TRBV6-3 and TRBJ2-3, with a weak D call TRBD2 (7 bases). Germline V gives CDR1 MNHEY, CDR2 SVGEGT. V was cut by 4 bases and J by 5 bases, with 25 bases left in between. The CDR3 extends over 18 amino acids.

The V gene is TRBV19, the J gene TRBJ2-5, with a possible D match to TRBD1 (5 bases). Germline-derived CDR1 and CDR2 are LNHDA and SQIVND (reference sequence). The V end lost 7 bases, the J end lost 4 bases, and 10 bases lay between the germline ends. The CDR3 sequence is 12 residues long. CDR3 bases: TGTGCCAGTATGGAAAGGGGAGAGACCCAGTACTTC. Encoded protein: CASMERGETQYF.

A few counts support this clonotype. V gene TRBV6-2 or TRBV6-3 combines with J gene TRBJ2-3; D not resolved. This CDR3 has 15 residues. CDR1 and CDR2 from the germline V gene are MNHEY and SVGEGT. The ends were cut back, 5 bases at V and 1 base at J, with 13 bases in the middle. The CDR3: CASSDWHRGTDTQYF. CDR3 in DNA: TGTGCCAGCAGTGATTGGCACCGCGGCACAGATACGCAGTATTTT.